This T cell receptor beta chain comes out of a study of cytomegalovirus exposure and HLA in healthy donors. General study findings and limits: The availability of immune exposure information extended only to CMV serostatus. Specific recognition of CMV antigens was confirmed in vitro for a few chains (all CMV-associated). Earlier findings revealed that most TCR beta V segments proved productive either about 90% or about 30% of the time.

Both 60 Vbeta primers and 13 Jbeta primers went into the PCR. Generated by immunoSEQ multiplex PCR, the TCRdb table keeps only in-frame clones and is missing some. The sample has 150,000 or so clones; nearly 80% are singletons. The CDR3 length is 17 residues. The germline gives CDR1 SGHNT, CDR2 YYREEE (reference sequence). V was trimmed by 3 bases and J by 0 bases, leaving 16 bases between them. At collection, donors were nominally healthy, but unrecorded immune exposures were probable. For this clone: Its antigen remains unidentified.

The chain recombines TRBV5-4 with TRBJ2-1; weak D call: TRBD2 (7 bases). Sequencing was carried out using PBMCs. The source is a woman between 50 and 59 years old in good health and CMV-seropositive. Here the CDR3 reads CASSWGGHQSSYNEQFF. The DNA for the CDR3 is TGTGCCAGCAGCTGGGGGGGGCACCAAAGCTCCTACAATGAGCAGTTCTTC.